Listed below are T cell receptor beta chains from one sample, sequenced in a study of cytomegalovirus exposure and HLA in healthy donors. Sequenced by immunoSEQ multiplex PCR; TCRdb stores in-frame clones only, minus some. The top ten clones hold 5.8% of a sample with approximately 60,000 clones, about 92% of them seen once. The sample was PBMCs. Receptors were obtained from a woman aged 18-29 years in good health and CMV-seronegative. The CDR3 runs from the conserved cysteine through the conserved F or W. A D gene is named only where the DNA matches it firmly. Expanded clones are given a class, and other clones once, few, many or no size at all.

clone_size: .; j_call: TRBJ2-7; d_call: TRBD1; v_call: TRBV11-2; cdr3_aa: CASSSQTGPVYEQYF; cdr3_nt: TGTGCCAGCAGCTCCCAGACAGGGCCGGTCTACGAGCAGTACTTC
clone_size: once; j_call: TRBJ2-1; d_call: TRBD2; v_call: TRBV19; cdr3_aa: CASRSQSGGSYEQFF; cdr3_nt: TGTGCCAGTAGGTCCCAGAGCGGGGGGTCCTATGAGCAGTTCTTC
clone_size: .; j_call: TRBJ1-2; d_call: TRBD1; v_call: TRBV6-5; cdr3_aa: CASSSEGAHYGYTF; cdr3_nt: TGTGCCAGCAGTTCGGAGGGGGCCCACTATGGCTACACCTTC
clone_size: .; j_call: TRBJ1-4; d_call: .; v_call: TRBV6-5; cdr3_aa: CASSYGQGTTNEKLFF; cdr3_nt: TGTGCCAGCAGTTACGGTCAGGGAACAACTAATGAAAAACTGTTTTTT
clone_size: .; j_call: TRBJ2-5; d_call: .; v_call: TRBV30; cdr3_aa: CAWNPGTTFQETQYF; cdr3_nt: TGTGCCTGGAATCCGGGAACCACATTTCAAGAGACCCAGTACTTC
clone_size: .; j_call: TRBJ2-1; d_call: .; v_call: TRBV28; cdr3_aa: CASSLLYNEQFF; cdr3_nt: TGTGCCAGCAGTTTACTCTACAATGAGCAGTTCTTC
clone_size: .; j_call: TRBJ2-3; d_call: TRBD2; v_call: TRBV7-6; cdr3_aa: CASSEPGLAANTQYF; cdr3_nt: TGTGCCAGCAGCGAACCGGGACTAGCGGCGAATACGCAGTATTTT
clone_size: .; j_call: TRBJ1-6; d_call: .; v_call: TRBV10-3; cdr3_aa: CAIAPTSSYNSPLHF; cdr3_nt: TGTGCCATCGCCCCCACGAGCTCCTATAATTCACCCCTCCACTTT
clone_size: few; j_call: TRBJ2-3; d_call: TRBD2; v_call: TRBV6-4; cdr3_aa: CASSDSRGGTDTQYF; cdr3_nt: TGTGCCAGCAGTGACTCGCGGGGGGGCACAGATACGCAGTATTTT
clone_size: .; j_call: TRBJ2-7; d_call: .; v_call: TRBV11-3; cdr3_aa: CASSYTGEVNEQYF; cdr3_nt: TGTGCCAGCAGCTATACAGGGGAGGTCAACGAGCAGTACTTC
clone_size: .; j_call: TRBJ1-3; d_call: .; v_call: TRBV4-3; cdr3_aa: CASTFLGASGNTIYF; cdr3_nt: TGCGCCAGCACGTTTTTGGGGGCATCAGGAAACACCATATATTTT
clone_size: .; j_call: TRBJ2-7; d_call: .; v_call: TRBV7-9; cdr3_aa: CASSNDLPGQAYEQYF; cdr3_nt: TGTGCCAGCAGCAACGACTTACCGGGACAAGCATACGAGCAGTACTTC
clone_size: once; j_call: TRBJ2-2; d_call: TRBD2; v_call: TRBV19; cdr3_aa: CASVLSGGTGELFF; cdr3_nt: TGTGCCAGTGTTTTGTCGGGGGGAACCGGGGAGCTGTTTTTT
clone_size: .; j_call: TRBJ1-1; d_call: .; v_call: TRBV11-2; cdr3_aa: CASSLAGHEAFF; cdr3_nt: TGTGCCAGCAGCTTAGCAGGGCATGAAGCTTTCTTT
clone_size: .; j_call: TRBJ2-7; d_call: .; v_call: TRBV25-1; cdr3_aa: CASRPTGGTYEQYF; cdr3_nt: TGTGCCAGCAGACCGACGGGTGGTACCTACGAGCAGTACTTC
clone_size: .; j_call: TRBJ1-5; d_call: .; v_call: TRBV18; cdr3_aa: CASSPRQGNQPQHF; cdr3_nt: TGTGCCAGCTCACCAAGACAGGGCAATCAGCCCCAGCATTTT
clone_size: .; j_call: TRBJ2-6; d_call: TRBD1; v_call: TRBV30; cdr3_aa: CAWTGTGYSGANVLTF; cdr3_nt: TGTGCCTGGACCGGGACAGGCTACTCTGGGGCCAACGTCCTGACTTTC
clone_size: .; j_call: TRBJ2-5; d_call: TRBD2; v_call: TRBV19; cdr3_aa: CASTGTSGPQETQYF; cdr3_nt: TGTGCCAGTACCGGGACTAGCGGGCCTCAAGAGACCCAGTACTTC
clone_size: once; j_call: TRBJ1-5; d_call: .; v_call: TRBV28; cdr3_aa: CASKLLQANQPQHF; cdr3_nt: TGTGCCAGCAAACTCCTCCAGGCTAATCAGCCCCAGCATTTT
clone_size: .; j_call: TRBJ2-3; d_call: .; v_call: TRBV4-3; cdr3_aa: CASSQGGGTDTQYF; cdr3_nt: TGCGCCAGCAGCCAAGGCGGGGGCACAGATACGCAGTATTTT
clone_size: .; j_call: TRBJ1-2; d_call: .; v_call: TRBV5-1; cdr3_aa: CASSLEGDIPMDGYTF; cdr3_nt: TGCGCCAGCAGCTTGGAGGGGGACATTCCTATGGACGGCTACACCTTC
clone_size: .; j_call: TRBJ1-2; d_call: .; v_call: TRBV7-9; cdr3_aa: CASSSRVLNYGYTF; cdr3_nt: TGTGCCAGCAGCAGCAGGGTGCTAAACTATGGCTACACCTTC
clone_size: .; j_call: TRBJ2-1; d_call: TRBD2; v_call: TRBV6-1; cdr3_aa: CASSGGLAGGRSSYNEQFF; cdr3_nt: TGTGCCAGCAGTGGGGGACTAGCGGGAGGCCGGAGCTCCTACAATGAGCAGTTCTTC
clone_size: few; j_call: TRBJ2-2; d_call: TRBD2; v_call: TRBV6-5; cdr3_aa: CASSSGGEAGELFF; cdr3_nt: TGTGCCAGCTCTAGCGGGGGGGAAGCCGGGGAGCTGTTTTTT
clone_size: .; j_call: TRBJ1-1; d_call: .; v_call: TRBV27; cdr3_aa: CASSLRSGWNTEAFF; cdr3_nt: TGTGCCAGCAGTTTAAGGTCGGGGTGGAACACTGAAGCTTTCTTT
clone_size: .; j_call: TRBJ2-1; d_call: TRBD2; v_call: TRBV18; cdr3_aa: CASSPRTGGPFGTSGLSYNEQFF; cdr3_nt: TGTGCCAGCTCACCACGAACAGGGGGCCCCTTTGGGACTAGCGGCCTATCCTACAATGAGCAGTTCTTC
clone_size: .; j_call: TRBJ2-3; d_call: TRBD2; v_call: TRBV5-1; cdr3_aa: CASSFGLAGAGGTQYF; cdr3_nt: TGCGCCAGCAGCTTCGGACTCGCGGGGGCGGGGGGTACGCAGTATTTT
clone_size: .; j_call: TRBJ2-1; d_call: TRBD2; v_call: TRBV7-2; cdr3_aa: CASSSLSGRFYNEQFF; cdr3_nt: TGTGCCAGCAGCTCCCTTAGCGGGAGGTTTTACAATGAGCAGTTCTTC
clone_size: .; j_call: TRBJ1-2; d_call: TRBD1; v_call: TRBV19; cdr3_aa: CASSMFFTGEYYGYTF; cdr3_nt: TGTGCCAGTAGTATGTTCTTTACAGGGGAGTACTATGGCTACACCTTC
clone_size: .; j_call: TRBJ2-1; d_call: .; v_call: TRBV6-6; cdr3_aa: CASSSAGGRGNEQFF; cdr3_nt: TGTGCCAGCAGTTCTGCAGGGGGGCGAGGCAATGAGCAGTTCTTC